The clone carrying this T cell receptor beta chain was detected ten times or more. This CDR3 spans 13 amino acids. V was trimmed by 4 bases and J by 6 bases, leaving 11 bases between them. Germline V gene data show CDR1 as SGHRS and CDR2 as YFSETQ. The template used for profiling TCR beta VDJ and CDR3 was genomic DNA. Via MiXCR, TCRdb re-called the reads, giving one row per CDR3 protein. This table has about 180,000 distinct CDR3 sequences, just over 45% appearing once. The sample originates from a study of CD8+CD57+ T cells in acquired aplastic anemia. The TCR originated in a human donor in good health. Input material: sorted CD4+, CD8+, or CD8+CD57+ T cells (not recorded which) from PBMCs. V and J are TRBV5-1 and TRBJ2-1, with D possibly being TRBD2 (6 bases). The CDR3 is CASSQPTSNEQFF. CDR3 sequence (DNA): TGCGCCAGCAGCCAACCGACTAGCAATGAGCAGTTCTTC.